These T cell receptor beta chains were read from a single sample in a study of blood T cells in healthy people across ages. TCRdb redid the calling of the 5' RACE reads with MiXCR, one entry per CDR3 protein. The sample shows roughly 1,000,000 distinct CDR3 sequences, roughly 24% of them seen only once. The sample also formed part of further work on T cells of mothers and their children.

What was sequenced was blood. The receptors were gathered from a girl aged 2 to 10 in good health. CDR3s include the opening cysteine and the closing phenylalanine or tryptophan. A D gene is named only where the DNA matches it firmly. A row's size may be missing; if present it is once, few, many or a size class.

V gene,CDR3 length,D gene,clone size,J gene,CDR3 protein,CDR3 DNA
TRBV28,15,-,-,TRBJ1-4,CASSSPEPPNEKLFF,TGTGCCAGCAGTTCCCCCGAGCCACCTAATGAAAAACTGTTTTTT
TRBV15,15,-,few,TRBJ1-5,CATSRDPTGTDTQHF,TGTGCCACCAGCAGAGACCCTACAGGGACGGATACGCAGCATTTT
TRBV11-3,14,-,-,TRBJ1-1,CASSPPLVNTEAFF,TGTGCCAGCAGCCCGCCGCTAGTGAACACTGAAGCTTTCTTT
TRBV28,16,-,-,TRBJ2-4,CASSRGGASAKNIQYF,TGTGCCAGCAGTAGGGGGGGGGCATCAGCCAAAAACATTCAGTACTTC
TRBV6-6,15,TRBD1,few,TRBJ2-1,CASSWTGTGDNEQFF,TGTGCCAGCAGTTGGACCGGGACAGGGGACAATGAGCAGTTCTTC
TRBV6-5,11,-,-,TRBJ2-5,CASSGESTQYF,TGTGCCAGCAGTGGGGAGTCTACCCAGTACTTC
TRBV11-2,16,-,-,TRBJ1-6,CASSLDFLSGYSPLHF,TGTGCCAGCAGCTTAGATTTTCTCAGTGGGTATTCACCCCTCCACTTT
TRBV12-3/TRBV12-4,15,-,-,TRBJ2-1,CASSLGDSNYNEQFF,TGTGCCAGCAGTTTAGGGGACTCGAACTACAATGAGCAGTTCTTC
TRBV4-3,16,-,once,TRBJ1-5,CASSQDRGGGGQPQHF,TGCGCCAGCAGCCAAGATCGCGGGGGCGGTGGGCAGCCCCAGCATTTT
TRBV3-1,16,-,few,TRBJ2-3,CASSGDSNTSTDTQYF,TGTGCCAGCTCGGGGGACTCCAACACTAGCACAGATACGCAGTATTTT
TRBV29-1,17,TRBD1,few,TRBJ2-6,CSVDMGTGISGANVLTF,TGCAGCGTTGATATGGGGACAGGGATCAGTGGGGCCAACGTCCTGACTTTC
TRBV12-3/TRBV12-4,14,-,few,TRBJ1-3,CASKTDLSGNTIYF,TGTGCCAGTAAGACGGACCTCTCTGGAAACACCATATATTTT
TRBV5-5,14,-,-,TRBJ2-5,CASSFNRGQETQYF,TGTGCCAGCAGCTTTAACAGAGGCCAAGAGACCCAGTACTTC
TRBV7-3,14,-,-,TRBJ1-6,CASSLNPENSPLHF,TGTGCCAGCAGCTTAAATCCGGAGAATTCACCCCTCCACTTT
TRBV7-2,15,-,-,TRBJ1-2,CASSSRLDRRYGYTF,TGTGCCAGCAGCTCCCGCTTGGACAGACGCTATGGCTACACCTTC
TRBV27,11,-,few,TRBJ1-2,CASRGWYGYTF,TGTGCCAGCAGGGGATGGTATGGCTACACCTTC
TRBV4-1,14,-,few,TRBJ2-1,CASSQEEGLYEQFF,TGCGCCAGCAGCCAAGAAGAGGGGCTGTATGAGCAGTTCTTC
TRBV12-3/TRBV12-4,18,TRBD2,few,TRBJ2-1,CASSLALDLAGDNYEQFF,TGTGCCAGCAGTTTAGCGCTAGATTTAGCGGGAGACAATTACGAGCAGTTCTTC
TRBV4-3,17,TRBD1,-,TRBJ1-2,CASSQGIRGSYNYGYTF,TGCGCCAGCAGCCAAGGAATCAGGGGGAGCTATAACTATGGCTACACCTTC
TRBV18,17,-,few,TRBJ1-1,CASSPTSRTASNTEAFF,TGTGCCAGCTCACCAACCTCTCGGACAGCTTCGAACACTGAAGCTTTCTTT